This TCR beta chain was obtained from a study of blood T cell repertoires in COVID-19. This clone was observed a few times. Participants' reported clinical history set cohort assignment. J was trimmed by 0 bases and V by 0 bases; bases with no gene match: 3. This CDR3 has 17 amino acids. Germline V CDR1 and CDR2: KGHSH, LQKENI. In the authors' methods: By means of reference gene primer amplification, nucleated cell counts were estimated. Produced via immunoSEQ multiplex PCR; TCRdb's table is partial and in-frame only. V and J calls and clone size are copied from that table; D and trimming were computed from the DNA. Among around 340,000 clones listed, approximately 83% were seen once.

The sample consisted of PBMCs or T cells enriched from blood (not recorded which). This TCR was recovered from a woman aged 40 to 50 with acute COVID-19. This rearrangement joins TRBV18 to TRBJ2-1; 9 nucleotides agree with TRBD1. The CDR3 coding sequence is TGTGCCAGCTCACCACCTCGGACAGGGGCCTCCTACAATGAGCAGTTCTTC. Its translation is CASSPPRTGASYNEQFF. Full variable domain (remainder filled in from reference TRBV18 and TRBJ2-1): NAGVMQNPRHLVRRRGQEARLRCSPMKGHSHVYWYRQLPEEGLKFMVYLQKENIIDESGMPKERFSAEFPKEGPSILRIQQVVRGDSAAYFCASSPPRTGASYNEQFFGPGTRLTVL.